Given below is one TCR beta chain in context. Its antigen is not identified. Germline and junction disagree at one end, which may indicate a read error. The germline V gene encodes CDR1 MNHNY and CDR2 SVGAGI (reference sequence). The CDR3 length is 17 residues. This specimen comes from a study of molecular identifiers for immune sequencing clone quantification. General study results and limits: Clone sizes that are highly expanded could be underestimated when identical TCR molecules share a barcode.

TCRdb re-derived calls from the PCR reads in MiXCR, one entry per CDR3 protein. The profile shows about 640,000 distinct CDR3 sequences, 15% to 20% of them singletons. What was sequenced was naive CD8+ T cells from blood, with Jurkat cell RNA spiked in. Subset reported: FACS-sorted CD8+CD4-CCR7+CD45RA+ naive T cells. The receptor comes from a human donor in good health. Some libraries in this study had Jurkat cell RNA spiked in. The chain is built from TRBV6-6 and TRBJ2-1; 12 nucleotides line up with TRBD2. Here the CDR3 DNA reads TGTGCCAGCGGTTACCTCGGGCTAGCGGGGGGGATGCATGAGCAGTTCTTC. It is translated as CASGYLGLAGGMHEQFF.